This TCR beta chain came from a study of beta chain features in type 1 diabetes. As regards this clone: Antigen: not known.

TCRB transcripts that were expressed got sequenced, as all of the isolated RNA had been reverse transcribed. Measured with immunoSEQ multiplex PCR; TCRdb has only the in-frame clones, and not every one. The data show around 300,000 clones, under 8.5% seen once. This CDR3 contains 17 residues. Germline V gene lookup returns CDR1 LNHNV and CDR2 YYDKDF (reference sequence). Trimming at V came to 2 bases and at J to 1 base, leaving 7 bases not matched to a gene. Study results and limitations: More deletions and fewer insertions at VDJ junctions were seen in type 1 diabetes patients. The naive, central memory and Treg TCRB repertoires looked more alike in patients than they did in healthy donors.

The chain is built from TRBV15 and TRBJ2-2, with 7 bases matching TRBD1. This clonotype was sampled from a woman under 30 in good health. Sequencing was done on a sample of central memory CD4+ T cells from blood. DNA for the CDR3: TGTGCCACCAGCAGATCGACAGGGACGGGGAACACCGGGGAGCTGTTTTTT. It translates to CATSRSTGTGNTGELFF.